The 22 T cell receptor beta chains presented below share a single source sample, sequenced in a study of blood T cell repertoires in COVID-19. The protocol was immunoSEQ multiplex PCR, while the TCRdb copy is restricted to in-frame clones and leaves out a portion. The table shows 140,000 to 150,000 clones, with about 90% occurring only once. The sequenced sample was PBMCs or T cells enriched from blood (not recorded which). The receptors were sampled from a man aged 55 to 70 who had recovered from COVID-19.

V is TRBV5-1 and J is TRBJ2-1, with D possibly being TRBD1 (6 bases). CDR3 size: 15 residues. In germline, CDR1 is SGHRS, CDR2 YFSETQ. The V end was cut by 1 base, the J end by 5 bases, with 13 bases between. The DNA of the CDR3 is TGCGCCAGCAGCTTGTGGGGGACATTTAACAATGAGCAGTTCTTC. Translating it yields CASSLWGTFNNEQFF.

The chain recombines TRBV15 with TRBJ2-5, with 9 bases matching TRBD2. Germline V gives CDR1 LNHNV, CDR2 YYDKDF (reference sequence). V was pared by 0 bases and J by 5 bases, with 7 bases of the junction left unmatched. The CDR3 runs 16 residues. Here the CDR3 reads CATSRDPSGRLETQYF. For the CDR3, the DNA is TGTGCCACCAGCAGAGATCCCAGCGGGAGGCTGGAGACCCAGTACTTC.

The chain couples TRBV30 to TRBJ2-7; 9 positions agree with TRBD1. Germline V gene data show CDR1 as GTSNPN and CDR2 as SVGIG (reference sequence). The CDR3 contains 14 residues. J lost 3 bases, V lost 2 bases, and 5 bases had no gene match. The CDR3, as DNA: TGTGCCTGGAGTCTACGGACAGGGGTCTACGAGCAGTACTTC. It codes for CAWSLRTGVYEQYF.

The chain recombines TRBV19 with TRBJ2-1; 7 bases are shared with TRBD2. This CDR3 is built from 15 residues. The V gene end was trimmed by 3 bases and the J gene end by 7 bases; junction bases not matched to a gene: 9. Per the germline V gene, CDR1 is LNHDA and CDR2 is SQIVND (reference sequence). The CDR3 region is CASSIMWTSENEQFF. CDR3 sequence (DNA): TGTGCCAGTAGTATTATGTGGACTAGTGAAAATGAGCAGTTCTTC.

V is TRBV19 and J is TRBJ2-7; 8 positions agree with TRBD1. The germline gives CDR1 LNHDA, CDR2 SQIVND (reference sequence). This CDR3 has 14 residues. The V gene end was trimmed by 5 bases and the J gene end by 6 bases; junction bases not matched to a gene: 9. DNA for the CDR3: TGTGCCAGTAGTCCAGTGGACAGGGATTGCGAGCAGTACTTC. Encoded protein: CASSPVDRDCEQYF.

The gene calls are TRBV28 and TRBJ2-5; tentative D call: TRBD1 (5 bases). CDR1 and CDR2 (germline): MDHEN, SYDVKM. V was cut by 7 bases and J by 6 bases, with 21 bases left in between. CDR3 length: 15 amino acids. CDR3 DNA sequence: TGTGCCAGCACCGCGCCGGCAAGGGGTTCACAGACCCAGTACTTC. Translating it yields CASTAPARGSQTQYF.

The gene calls are TRBV5-8 and TRBJ2-1; a weak D match, TRBD1 (5 bases). The CDR3 is 15 amino acids. The V and J ends lost 1 base and 4 bases respectively, with 12 bases between them. Per the germline V gene, CDR1 is SGHTS and CDR2 is YDEGEE. The CDR3 DNA is TGTGCCAGCAGCTTGAGGGGCGGAACATACAATGAGCAGTTCTTC. Protein product: CASSLRGGTYNEQFF.

The rearrangement joins TRBV5-1 to TRBJ2-2; no definite D call. Per the germline V gene, CDR1 is SGHRS and CDR2 is YFSETQ. The CDR3 sequence is 15 residues long. The V end was cut by 0 bases, the J end by 5 bases, with 11 bases between. The CDR3 DNA follows: TGCGCCAGCAGCTTGGTTGGTGCGGCGACCGGGGAGCTGTTTTTT. It codes for CASSLVGAATGELFF.

This chain connects TRBV28 to TRBJ1-3, with D unresolved. Trimming left V 8 bases short and J 0 bases short, with 14 bases between. CDR1 and CDR2 from the germline V gene are MDHEN and SYDVKM. The CDR3 extends over 15 amino acids. The CDR3 here is CASSYAGNSGNTIYF. CDR3 coding DNA: TGTGCCAGCTCATATGCGGGGAACTCTGGAAACACCATATATTTT.

The genes are TRBV5-5 and TRBJ2-3; 9 bases agree with TRBD1. The CDR3 length is 15 residues. Trimming at V came to 3 bases and at J to 5 bases, leaving 7 bases not matched to a gene. The germline gives CDR1 SGHKS, CDR2 YYEKEE (reference sequence). CDR3 region: CASSSDRGARDTQYF. In DNA, the CDR3 is TGTGCCAGCAGCTCGGACAGGGGCGCAAGAGATACGCAGTATTTT.

This clone was recorded once. V is TRBV27 and J is TRBJ1-4, with TRBD1 matching 7 bases. There are 15 residues in the CDR3. Germline loops: CDR1 MNHEY, CDR2 SMNVEV (reference sequence). The ends lost 7 bases at V and 7 bases at J; junction bases unmatched: 12. CDR3 in DNA: TGTGCCAGCACCAGAGCAGCGACAGGGACTGAAAAACTGTTTTTT. It yields the protein CASTRAATGTEKLFF. Full variable domain (remainder filled in from reference TRBV27 and TRBJ1-4): EAQVTQNPRYLITVTGKKLTVTCSQNMNHEYMSWYRQDPGLGLRQIYYSMNVEVTDKGDVPEGYKVSRKEKRNFPLILESPSPNQTSLYFCASTRAATGTEKLFFGSGTQLSVL.

In its sample, this clone was seen once. The chain combines TRBV7-9 with TRBJ2-1, with D tentatively TRBD2 (5 bases). Germline lookup yields CDR1 SEHNR and CDR2 FQNEAQ (reference sequence). This CDR3 has 13 amino acids. Trimming left V 6 bases short and J 7 bases short, with 13 bases between. The CDR3 loop reads CASRLEAGNEQFF. CDR3 bases: TGTGCCAGCAGACTAGAGGCTGGGAATGAGCAGTTCTTC. The complete variable domain, with remaining parts taken from reference TRBV7-9 and TRBJ2-1, reads DTGVSQNPRHKITKRGQNVTFRCDPISEHNRLYWYRQTLGQGPEFLTYFQNEAQLEKSRLLSDRFSAERPKGSFSTLEIQRTEQGDSAMYLCASRLEAGNEQFFGPGTRLTVL.

The genes are TRBV19 and TRBJ2-7, with a weak D call TRBD1 (5 bases). V lost 7 bases, J lost 1 base, and 11 bases lay in between. The germline gives CDR1 LNHDA, CDR2 SQIVND (reference sequence). The CDR3 loop spans 13 amino acids. CDR3 in DNA: TGTGCCAGTACCCCAAGGGGATCCTACGAGCAGTACTTC. Protein: CASTPRGSYEQYF.

The chain recombines TRBV28 with TRBJ2-4; a possible D gene is TRBD2 (6 bases). CDR1 MDHEN and CDR2 SYDVKM come from the germline V gene. The CDR3 extends over 12 amino acids. Trimming took 10 bases from V and 6 from J, leaving 13 bases between them. The DNA of the CDR3 is TGTGCCACCGTAGCGGACTCAAACATTCAGTACTTC. Its translation is CATVADSNIQYF.

The chain employs TRBV7-9 and TRBJ1-5; the D is unclear. Germline V gene data show CDR1 as SEHNR and CDR2 as FQNEAQ (reference sequence). There are 17 residues in the CDR3. V gave up 4 bases and J gave up 1 base, with 17 bases separating them. The CDR3 DNA follows: TGTGCCAGCAGCTGGACGGGAACCCCGGGGAGCAATCAGCCCCAGCATTTT. Amino acid sequence: CASSWTGTPGSNQPQHF.

V usage is TRBV7-9 and J usage is TRBJ2-5; 8 bases match TRBD2. The V and J ends lost 1 base and 0 bases, in that order; junction bases with no gene match: 7. Germline CDR1 SEHNR, CDR2 FQNEAQ (reference sequence). The CDR3 loop spans 17 amino acids. CDR3 sequence (DNA): TGTGCCAGCAGCTTAGACCGGGCTAGCGGGCACCAAGAGACCCAGTACTTC. Translation: CASSLDRASGHQETQYF.

This clone was counted between two and nine times. V and J are TRBV3-1 (or the pseudogene TRBV3-2) and TRBJ2-7, with a weak D call TRBD1 (5 bases). The V gene lost 0 bases and the J gene lost 5 bases, with 14 bases spanning the gap. Germline CDR1 LGHDT, CDR2 YNNKEL (reference sequence). The CDR3 runs to 15 residues. The CDR3, as DNA: TGTGCCAGCAGCCAAGAGGGGCGGTTGTCGGACGAGCAGTACTTC. It translates to CASSQEGRLSDEQYF.

The sample holds a few counts of this clone. The V call is TRBV3-1 (or the pseudogene TRBV3-2), the J call TRBJ2-2, with 8 bases matching TRBD1. Germline CDR1 is LGHDT and CDR2 is YNNKEL (reference sequence). Trimming removed 2 bases from V and 4 bases from J; junction bases left unmatched: 3. The CDR3 contains 15 residues. The CDR3 spells CASSQQGAGTGELFF. The CDR3 coding sequence is TGTGCCAGCAGCCAACAGGGGGCTGGCACCGGGGAGCTGTTTTTT.

CDR3 sequence (DNA): TGTGCCATCAATCCCCGGAACACCGGGGAGCTGTTTTTT. Protein product: CAINPRNTGELFF. V usage is TRBV10-3 and J usage is TRBJ2-2; D is unclear. The CDR3 runs 13 residues. With 7 bases removed from V and 1 base from J, the gap between germline ends came to 7 bases. The germline V gene has CDR1 ENHRY and CDR2 SYGVKD.

The J gene is TRBJ2-3, the V gene TRBV9; 9 bases match TRBD1. The CDR3 length is 16 residues. V lost 1 base and J lost 2; bases outside the gene matches: 5. Germline V gene data show CDR1 as SGDLS and CDR2 as YYNGEE. Written as DNA, the CDR3 is TGTGCCAGCAGCGTACGACAGGGGGAACTCACAGATACGCAGTATTTT. It is translated as CASSVRQGELTDTQYF.

This chain connects TRBV6-2 or TRBV6-3 to TRBJ2-7, with 9 bases that match TRBD2. The length of the CDR3 is 16 residues. V was pared by 5 bases and J by 2 bases, with 10 bases of the junction left unmatched. Per the germline V gene, CDR1 is MNHEY and CDR2 is SVGEGT. CDR3 region: CASSPQQSGGPYEQYF. The CDR3 region has the DNA TGTGCCAGCAGTCCCCAGCAAAGCGGGGGGCCCTACGAGCAGTACTTC.

The rearrangement links TRBV3-1 (or the pseudogene TRBV3-2) to TRBJ2-7; 9 bases are a match to TRBD1. Germline V lookup: CDR1 LGHDT, CDR2 YNNKEL (reference sequence). The CDR3 totals 21 residues. With 4 bases clipped from V and 4 bases from J, the junction kept 26 bases outside the gene matches. The CDR3 here is CASSRRPPGTGISRQSYEQYF. The DNA for the CDR3 is TGTGCCAGCAGCCGTAGGCCCCCCGGGACAGGGATATCTCGCCAATCTTACGAGCAGTACTTC.